The rows below give T cell receptor beta chains drawn from one sample of a study of regulatory T cells in long-lasting Graves disease. TCRdb re-analysed the multiplex PCR reads in MiXCR, keeping a single row per CDR3 protein. This repertoire shows roughly 350,000 distinct CDR3 sequences, around 17% found once; its top ten account for just under 30%. The same sample was also studied in work on T cells in Graves' hyperthyroidism and ophthalmopathy.

The sequencing here drew on peripheral blood mononuclear cells (PBMCs), taken at new diagnosis, from a patient treated with antithyroid drugs. The receptors were gathered from a man between 35 and 55 years old with Graves disease. CDR3s include the opening cysteine and the closing phenylalanine or tryptophan. The D gene is left open where the match is weak. Size is omitted from some rows. Given values are once, few, many or a class for expanded clones.

j_call clone_size d_call v_call cdr3_aa cdr3_nt
TRBJ2-1 few NA TRBV20-1 CSAIRGARSYNEQFF TGCAGTGCCATTCGGGGGGCCCGCTCCTACAATGAGCAGTTCTTC
TRBJ2-5 few NA TRBV4-2 CASSQEAGLAQETQYF TGTGCCAGCAGCCAAGAGGCTGGCCTGGCCCAAGAGACCCAGTACTTC
TRBJ1-2 NA NA TRBV28 CASSLGHGAYGYTF TGTGCCAGCAGTTTGGGACACGGAGCCTATGGCTACACCTTC
TRBJ2-3 few TRBD1 TRBV24-1 CATSDHTGGKTDTQYF TGTGCCACCAGTGATCATACAGGGGGCAAGACAGATACGCAGTATTTT
TRBJ1-1 few NA TRBV4-2 CASSQDGTLNTEAFF TGTGCCAGCAGCCAAGATGGTACGTTGAACACTGAAGCTTTCTTT
TRBJ1-2 many NA TRBV19 CASRSSGTQFVYGYTF TGTGCCAGTAGATCCTCCGGGACTCAGTTTGTGTATGGCTACACCTTC
TRBJ2-5 few TRBD2 TRBV6-5 CASSYSDRGGDLSETQYF TGTGCCAGCAGTTATAGTGATCGCGGGGGAGACCTTTCGGAGACCCAGTACTTC
TRBJ2-3 many NA TRBV18 CASSPEISTDTQYF TGTGCCAGCTCACCCGAGATCAGCACAGATACGCAGTATTTT
TRBJ2-7 few NA TRBV28 CASSLLYKQYF TGTGCCAGCAGTCTCCTCTACAAGCAGTACTTC
TRBJ2-1 many NA TRBV20-1 CSARDRTVNNEQFF TGCAGTGCTAGAGACAGGACAGTTAACAATGAGCAGTTCTTC
TRBJ2-5 many NA TRBV18 CASSPRRGQETQYF TGTGCCAGCTCACCACGAAGGGGGCAAGAGACCCAGTACTTC
TRBJ2-2 few TRBD2 TRBV24-1 CATSGPSGGAGELFF TGTGCCACCAGTGGACCTAGCGGGGGTGCCGGGGAGCTGTTTTTT
TRBJ1-5 NA TRBD1 TRBV24-1 CATSDAGGHQPQHF TGTGCCACCAGTGATGCAGGGGGCCATCAGCCCCAGCATTTT
TRBJ1-6 many NA TRBV5-1 CASSESPQGRVNSPLHF TGCGCCAGCAGCGAGAGCCCCCAGGGAAGGGTTAATTCACCCCTCCACTTT
TRBJ1-4 NA TRBD1 TRBV19 CASNPLRDRKGKLFF TGTGCCAGTAACCCGCTCCGGGACAGAAAAGGAAAACTGTTTTTT
TRBJ2-4 few NA TRBV27 CASSLSRVSIQYF TGTGCCAGCAGTTTGAGCCGGGTGTCCATTCAGTACTTC
TRBJ2-2 few NA TRBV7-2 CASSFFEAGELFF TGTGCCAGCAGCTTTTTCGAGGCCGGGGAGCTGTTTTTT
TRBJ1-3 few NA TRBV5-1 CASSNPVSGNTIYF TGCGCCAGCAGCAATCCGGTCTCTGGAAACACCATATATTTT
TRBJ1-4 NA TRBD1 TRBV6-2/TRBV6-3 CASSEAQGIREKLFF TGTGCCAGCAGTGAAGCACAGGGGATAAGGGAAAAACTGTTTTTT
TRBJ2-1 many NA TRBV12-3/TRBV12-4 CASNTGLNFVPNEQFF TGTGCCAGCAATACCGGACTAAATTTCGTCCCCAATGAGCAGTTCTTC
TRBJ1-4 many TRBD1 TRBV7-2 CASSPGQGREKLFF TGTGCCAGCAGCCCGGGACAGGGACGAGAAAAACTGTTTTTT
TRBJ2-1 many TRBD1 TRBV6-1 CASSAGGNEQFF TGTGCCAGCAGTGCAGGGGGCAATGAGCAGTTCTTC
TRBJ2-7 many TRBD2 TRBV4-2 CASSQVSGGASYEQYF TGTGCCAGCAGCCAAGTCTCGGGGGGAGCCTCCTACGAGCAGTACTTC
TRBJ1-3 many TRBD1 TRBV5-1 CASSLAGQESGNTIYF TGCGCCAGCAGCTTGGCCGGACAGGAATCTGGAAACACCATATATTTT
TRBJ2-5 many NA TRBV6-1 CASSLGGEATQYF TGTGCCAGCAGTCTCGGAGGAGAGGCGACCCAGTACTTC
TRBJ2-2 few TRBD1 TRBV27 CASSPRQGRITGELFF TGTGCCAGCAGTCCCCGACAGGGACGTATAACCGGGGAGCTGTTTTTT
TRBJ2-5 NA TRBD2 TRBV7-2 CASSLVRGGPSETQYF TGTGCCAGCAGCTTAGTGCGGGGGGGGCCCTCAGAGACCCAGTACTTC
TRBJ1-5 NA NA TRBV5-1 CASSLEGLGNQPQHF TGCGCCAGCAGCTTGGAAGGGCTGGGCAATCAGCCCCAGCATTTT
TRBJ1-2 NA NA TRBV7-2 CASSLEINYGYTF TGTGCCAGCAGCTTAGAGATTAACTATGGCTACACCTTC
TRBJ1-2 NA NA TRBV11-2 CASSGGGSGSYTF TGTGCCAGCAGTGGGGGTGGCTCTGGTAGCTACACCTTC
TRBJ2-5 many TRBD1 TRBV19 CASSPGQAQETQYF TGTGCCAGTAGTCCAGGACAGGCCCAAGAGACCCAGTACTTC
TRBJ2-1 many NA TRBV6-1 CASSTRSGALEQFF TGTGCCAGCAGTACCCGATCAGGGGCCCTAGAGCAGTTCTTC
TRBJ2-1 many NA TRBV24-1 CATSDLNWGTEQFF TGTGCCACCAGTGATTTGAACTGGGGGACTGAGCAGTTCTTC
TRBJ2-5 many TRBD1 TRBV10-1 CASSETSGQRKTQYF TGCGCCAGCAGTGAGACGTCGGGACAGAGGAAGACCCAGTACTTC
TRBJ2-1 many TRBD2 TRBV2 CASRRTSIGNEQFF TGTGCCAGCAGGAGGACTAGCATCGGCAATGAGCAGTTCTTC
TRBJ1-1 few NA TRBV20-1 CSARAWTDTEAFF TGCAGTGCTAGAGCTTGGACGGACACTGAAGCTTTCTTT
TRBJ2-7 many NA TRBV4-1 CASSHGVGSPTYEQYF TGCGCCAGCAGCCATGGGGTAGGCAGCCCTACCTACGAGCAGTACTTC
TRBJ1-5 many NA TRBV6-2/TRBV6-3 CASSSNNQPQHF TGTGCCAGCAGTTCCAACAATCAGCCCCAGCATTTT
TRBJ2-1 many NA TRBV2 CASSPPSRTLDNEQFF TGTGCCAGCAGCCCCCCCTCCCGGACTCTGGACAATGAGCAGTTCTTC
TRBJ2-2 NA NA TRBV19 CASSIVITGELFF TGTGCCAGTAGTATAGTCATTACCGGGGAGCTGTTTTTT
TRBJ1-4 NA NA TRBV28 CASSLSRATNEKLFF TGTGCCAGCAGTTTATCGAGGGCAACTAATGAAAAACTGTTTTTT
TRBJ2-1 NA NA TRBV4-3 CASSQAGGGPWDEQFF TGCGCCAGCAGCCAGGCAGGGGGGGGGCCATGGGATGAGCAGTTCTTC
TRBJ2-5 many TRBD2 TRBV3-1 CASSQEILAGDIQETQYF TGTGCCAGCAGCCAAGAAATCCTAGCGGGGGATATCCAAGAGACCCAGTACTTC
TRBJ2-3 many NA TRBV7-9 CASSLTSQSTDTQYF TGTGCCAGCAGCTTAACGTCACAGAGCACAGATACGCAGTATTTT
TRBJ2-3 few TRBD1 TRBV2 CATRGQGAGDTQYF TGTGCCACCAGGGGACAGGGGGCCGGAGATACGCAGTATTTT
TRBJ1-1 few TRBD1 TRBV20-1 CSARQGASAFF TGCAGTGCCAGACAGGGGGCGTCGGCTTTCTTT
TRBJ2-7 NA NA TRBV7-2 CASSLTGGSGYEQYF TGTGCCAGCAGCTTAACCGGGGGTAGCGGCTACGAGCAGTACTTC
TRBJ1-1 NA NA TRBV5-1 CASSLVGGVTEAFF TGCGCCAGCAGCTTGGTGGGGGGGGTCACTGAAGCTTTCTTT
TRBJ2-1 many NA TRBV4-1 CASSQDNPLAGPYNEQFF TGCGCCAGCAGCCAAGATAATCCCTTGGCGGGGCCCTACAATGAGCAGTTCTTC